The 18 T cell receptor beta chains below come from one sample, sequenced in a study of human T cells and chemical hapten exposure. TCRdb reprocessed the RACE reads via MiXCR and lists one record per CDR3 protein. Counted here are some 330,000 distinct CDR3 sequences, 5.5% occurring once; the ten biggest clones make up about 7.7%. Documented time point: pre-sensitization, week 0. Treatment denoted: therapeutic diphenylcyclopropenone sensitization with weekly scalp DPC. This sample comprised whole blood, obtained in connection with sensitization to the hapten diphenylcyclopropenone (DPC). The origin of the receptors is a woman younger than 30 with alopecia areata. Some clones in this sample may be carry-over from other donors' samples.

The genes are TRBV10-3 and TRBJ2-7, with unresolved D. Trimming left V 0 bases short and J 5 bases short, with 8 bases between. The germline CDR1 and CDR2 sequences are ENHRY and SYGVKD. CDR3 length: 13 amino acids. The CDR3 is CAISESSQDEQYF. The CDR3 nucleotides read TGTGCCATCAGTGAGTCTAGCCAGGACGAGCAGTACTTC.

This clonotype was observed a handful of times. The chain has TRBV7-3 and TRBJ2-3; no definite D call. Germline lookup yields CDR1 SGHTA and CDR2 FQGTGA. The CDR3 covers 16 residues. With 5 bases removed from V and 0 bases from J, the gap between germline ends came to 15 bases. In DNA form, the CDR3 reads TGTGCCAGCAGCACCTGGACCCCCTCTAGCACAGATACGCAGTATTTT. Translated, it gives CASSTWTPSSTDTQYF.

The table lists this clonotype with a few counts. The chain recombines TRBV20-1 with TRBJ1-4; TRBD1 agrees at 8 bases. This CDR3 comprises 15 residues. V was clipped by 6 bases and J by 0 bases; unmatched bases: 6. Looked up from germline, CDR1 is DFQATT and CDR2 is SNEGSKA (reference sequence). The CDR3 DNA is TGCAGTGCGCTAGGACAGGGAGCAACTAATGAAAAACTGTTTTTT. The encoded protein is CSALGQGATNEKLFF.

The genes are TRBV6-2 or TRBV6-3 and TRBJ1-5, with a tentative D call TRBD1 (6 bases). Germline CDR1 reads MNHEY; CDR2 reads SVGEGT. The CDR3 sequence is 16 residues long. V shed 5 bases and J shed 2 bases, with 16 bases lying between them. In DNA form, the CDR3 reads TGTGCCAGCAGTCAATACAGGGCGGACGGCAATCAGCCCCAGCATTTT. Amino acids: CASSQYRADGNQPQHF.

In nucleotides, the CDR3 is TGTGCCAGCAGTTGGCAGTTAAACATTCAGTACTTC. It codes for CASSWQLNIQYF. The chain employs TRBV6-6 and TRBJ2-4; no reliable D call. V was trimmed by 4 bases and J by 6 bases, leaving 7 bases between them. CDR3 length: 12 amino acids. Germline V gene lookup returns CDR1 MNHNY and CDR2 SVGAGI (reference sequence).

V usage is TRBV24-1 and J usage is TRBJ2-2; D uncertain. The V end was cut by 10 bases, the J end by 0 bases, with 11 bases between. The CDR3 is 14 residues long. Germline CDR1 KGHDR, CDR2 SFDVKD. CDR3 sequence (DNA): TGTGCCACAAGCTTCGGAGCGAACACCGGGGAGCTGTTTTTT. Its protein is CATSFGANTGELFF.

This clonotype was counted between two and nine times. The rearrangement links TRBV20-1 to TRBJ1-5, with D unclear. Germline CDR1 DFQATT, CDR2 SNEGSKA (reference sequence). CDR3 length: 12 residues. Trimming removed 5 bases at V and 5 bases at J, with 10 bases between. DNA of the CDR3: TGCAGTGCTGAGACCGGGGATCAGCCCCAGCATTTT. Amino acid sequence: CSAETGDQPQHF.

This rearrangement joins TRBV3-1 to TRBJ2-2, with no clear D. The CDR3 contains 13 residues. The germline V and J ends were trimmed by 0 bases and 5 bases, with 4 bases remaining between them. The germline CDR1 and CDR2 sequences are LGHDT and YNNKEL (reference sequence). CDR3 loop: CASSQDMTGELFF. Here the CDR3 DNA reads TGTGCCAGCAGCCAAGATATGACCGGGGAGCTGTTTTTT.

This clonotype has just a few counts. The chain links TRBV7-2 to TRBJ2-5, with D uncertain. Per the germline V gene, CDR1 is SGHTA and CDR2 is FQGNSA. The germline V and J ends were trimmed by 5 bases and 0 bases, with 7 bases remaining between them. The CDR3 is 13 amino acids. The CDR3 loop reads CASSRPDQETQYF. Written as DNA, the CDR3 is TGTGCCAGCAGCAGACCCGACCAAGAGACCCAGTACTTC.

CDR3 DNA sequence: TGTGTCGTAACCACTCCCTATGGCTACACCTTC. Its protein is CVVTTPYGYTF. The chain employs TRBV11-2 and TRBJ1-2; no definite D call. Per germline, CDR1 SGHAT and CDR2 FQNNGV. There are 11 residues in the CDR3.

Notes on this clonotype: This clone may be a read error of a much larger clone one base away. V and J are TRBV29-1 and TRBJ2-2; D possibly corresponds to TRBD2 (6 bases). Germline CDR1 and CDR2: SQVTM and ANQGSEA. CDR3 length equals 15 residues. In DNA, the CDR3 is TGCAGCGTTGCTCGGGGGAGAGCGAACACCGGGGAGATGTTTTTT. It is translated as CSVARGRANTGEMFF.

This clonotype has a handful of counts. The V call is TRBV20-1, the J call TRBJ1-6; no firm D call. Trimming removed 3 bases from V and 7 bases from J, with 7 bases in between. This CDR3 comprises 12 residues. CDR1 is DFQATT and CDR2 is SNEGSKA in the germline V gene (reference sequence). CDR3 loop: CSARTFNSPLHF. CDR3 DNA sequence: TGCAGTGCTAGGACATTCAATTCACCCCTCCACTTT.

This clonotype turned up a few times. The CDR3 DNA follows: TGTGCCAGCAGATCAGCCGTCAGGGATTTGAGCAATCAGCCCCAGCATTTT. Its protein product is CASRSAVRDLSNQPQHF. The V gene is TRBV6-5, the J gene TRBJ1-5; tentative D call: TRBD1 (5 bases). With 6 bases removed from V and 1 base from J, the gap between germline ends came to 19 bases. Per germline, CDR1 MNHEY and CDR2 SVGAGI. This CDR3 comprises 17 residues.

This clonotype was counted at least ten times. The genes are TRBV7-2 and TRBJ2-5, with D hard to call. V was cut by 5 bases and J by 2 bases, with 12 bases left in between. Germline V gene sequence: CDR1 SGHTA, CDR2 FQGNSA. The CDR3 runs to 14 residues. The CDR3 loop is CASSQNGLQETQYF. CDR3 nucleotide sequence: TGTGCCAGCAGCCAAAACGGGTTACAAGAGACCCAGTACTTC.

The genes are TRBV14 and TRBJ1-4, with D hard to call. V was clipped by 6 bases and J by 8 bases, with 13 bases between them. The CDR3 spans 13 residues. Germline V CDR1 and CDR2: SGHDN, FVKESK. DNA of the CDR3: TGTGCCAGCAGGGCGGACCCAGACGAAAAACTGTTTTTT. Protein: CASRADPDEKLFF. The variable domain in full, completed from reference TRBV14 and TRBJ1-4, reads EAGVTQFPSHSVIEKGQTVTLRCDPISGHDNLYWYRRVMGKEIKFLLHFVKESKQDESGMPNNRFLAERTGGTYSTLKVQPAELEDSGVYFCASRADPDEKLFFGSGTQLSVL.

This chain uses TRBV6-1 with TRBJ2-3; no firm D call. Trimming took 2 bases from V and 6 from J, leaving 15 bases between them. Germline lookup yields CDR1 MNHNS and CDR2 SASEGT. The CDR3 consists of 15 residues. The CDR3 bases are TGTGCCAGCAGTGAATACGGTACGCCGCCGGATACGCAGTATTTT. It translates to CASSEYGTPPDTQYF.

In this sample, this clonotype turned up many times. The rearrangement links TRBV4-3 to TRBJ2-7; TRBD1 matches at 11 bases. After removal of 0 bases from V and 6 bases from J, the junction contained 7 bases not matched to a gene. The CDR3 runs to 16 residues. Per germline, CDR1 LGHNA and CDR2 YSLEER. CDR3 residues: CASSQEAGTGGREQYF. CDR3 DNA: TGCGCCAGCAGCCAAGAGGCTGGGACAGGGGGTCGCGAGCAGTACTTC.

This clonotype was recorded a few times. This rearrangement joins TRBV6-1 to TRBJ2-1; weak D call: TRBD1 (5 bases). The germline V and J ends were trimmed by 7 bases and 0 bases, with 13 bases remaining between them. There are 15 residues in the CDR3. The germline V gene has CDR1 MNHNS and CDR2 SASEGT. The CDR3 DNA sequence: TGTGCCAGCAACAAACAGGAAAGCTCCTACAATGAGCAGTTCTTC. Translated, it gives CASNKQESSYNEQFF.